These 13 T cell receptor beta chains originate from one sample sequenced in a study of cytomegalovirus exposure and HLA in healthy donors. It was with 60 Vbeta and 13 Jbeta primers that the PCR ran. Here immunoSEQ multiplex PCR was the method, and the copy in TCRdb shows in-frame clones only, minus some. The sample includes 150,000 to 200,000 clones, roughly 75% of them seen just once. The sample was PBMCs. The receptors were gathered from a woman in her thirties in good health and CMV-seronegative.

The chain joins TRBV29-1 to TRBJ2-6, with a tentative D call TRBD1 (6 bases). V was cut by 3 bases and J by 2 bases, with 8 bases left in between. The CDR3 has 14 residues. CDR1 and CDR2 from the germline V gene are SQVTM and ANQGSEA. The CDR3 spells CSVDAGAGANVLTF. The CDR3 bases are TGCAGCGTTGATGCAGGGGCTGGGGCCAACGTCCTGACTTTC.

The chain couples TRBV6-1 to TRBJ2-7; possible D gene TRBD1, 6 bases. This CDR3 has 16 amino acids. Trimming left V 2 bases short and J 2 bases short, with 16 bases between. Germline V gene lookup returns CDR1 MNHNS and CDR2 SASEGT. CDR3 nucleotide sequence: TGTGCCAGCAGTGAACGACAGGTGGCACCCACCTACGAGCAGTACTTC. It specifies CASSERQVAPTYEQYF.

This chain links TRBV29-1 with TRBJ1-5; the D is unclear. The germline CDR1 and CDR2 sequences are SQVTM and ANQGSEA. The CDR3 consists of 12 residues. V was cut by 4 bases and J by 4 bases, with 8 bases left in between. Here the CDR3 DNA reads TGCAGCGTTGGTGGAGGGAATCAGCCCCAGCATTTT. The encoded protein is CSVGGGNQPQHF.

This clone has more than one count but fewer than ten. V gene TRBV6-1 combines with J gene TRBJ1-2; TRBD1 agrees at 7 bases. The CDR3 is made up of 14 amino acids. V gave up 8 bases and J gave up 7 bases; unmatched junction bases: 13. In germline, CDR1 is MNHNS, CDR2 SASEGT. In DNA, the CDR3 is TGTGCCAGCGACAGGGACCCTGGCATTAGTGGCTACACCTTC. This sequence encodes CASDRDPGISGYTF.

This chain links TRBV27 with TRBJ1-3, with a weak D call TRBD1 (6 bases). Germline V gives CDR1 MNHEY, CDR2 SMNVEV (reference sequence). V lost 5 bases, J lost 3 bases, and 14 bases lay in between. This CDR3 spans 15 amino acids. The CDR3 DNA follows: TGTGCCAGCAGTCCAACGACAGGAGGTGGAAACACCATATATTTT. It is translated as CASSPTTGGGNTIYF.

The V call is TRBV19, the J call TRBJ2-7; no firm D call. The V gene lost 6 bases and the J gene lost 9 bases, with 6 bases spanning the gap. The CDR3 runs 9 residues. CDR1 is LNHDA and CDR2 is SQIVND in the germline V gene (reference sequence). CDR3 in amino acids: CASRSLQYF. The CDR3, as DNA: TGTGCCAGTAGATCCCTGCAGTACTTC.

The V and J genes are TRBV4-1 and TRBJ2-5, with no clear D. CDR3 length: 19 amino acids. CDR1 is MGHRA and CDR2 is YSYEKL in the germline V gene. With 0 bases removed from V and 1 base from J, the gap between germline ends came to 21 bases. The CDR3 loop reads CASSQDKALTLTGQETQYF. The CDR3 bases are TGCGCCAGCAGCCAAGATAAGGCTCTGACCCTAACGGGCCAAGAGACCCAGTACTTC.

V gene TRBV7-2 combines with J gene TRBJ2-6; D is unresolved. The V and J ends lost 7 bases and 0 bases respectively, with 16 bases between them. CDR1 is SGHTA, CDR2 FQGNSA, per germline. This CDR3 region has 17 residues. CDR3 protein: CASTRRGRPSGANVLTF. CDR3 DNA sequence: TGTGCCAGCACCCGCCGTGGCAGGCCCTCTGGGGCCAACGTCCTGACTTTC.

CDR3 DNA sequence: TGTGCCAGCACCCCCTTACCGGGGGGCGGAAATGAGCAGTTCTTC. It specifies CASTPLPGGGNEQFF. The chain uses TRBV28 and TRBJ2-1; D possibly corresponds to TRBD2 (7 bases). V was clipped by 7 bases and J by 7 bases, with 20 bases between them. The CDR3 covers 15 residues. Germline V CDR1 and CDR2: MDHEN, SYDVKM.

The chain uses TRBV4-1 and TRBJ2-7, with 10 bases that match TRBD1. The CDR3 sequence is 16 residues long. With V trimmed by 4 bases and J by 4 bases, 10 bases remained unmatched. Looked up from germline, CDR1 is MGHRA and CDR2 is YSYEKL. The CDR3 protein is CASSLRTGGLLYEQYF. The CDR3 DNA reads TGCGCCAGCAGCCTTCGGACAGGGGGTCTATTGTACGAGCAGTACTTC.

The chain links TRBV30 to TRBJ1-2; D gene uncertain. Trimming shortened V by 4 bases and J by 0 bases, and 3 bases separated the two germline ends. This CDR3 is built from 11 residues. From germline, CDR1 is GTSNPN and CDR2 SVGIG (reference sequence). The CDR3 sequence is CAWTSNYGYTF. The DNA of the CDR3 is TGTGCCTGGACATCTAACTATGGCTACACCTTC.

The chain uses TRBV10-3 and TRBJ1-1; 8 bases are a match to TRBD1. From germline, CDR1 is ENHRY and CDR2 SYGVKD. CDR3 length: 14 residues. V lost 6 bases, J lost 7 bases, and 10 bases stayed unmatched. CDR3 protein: CAISPDRGRVEAFF. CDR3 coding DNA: TGTGCCATCAGCCCTGACAGGGGAAGAGTTGAAGCTTTCTTT.

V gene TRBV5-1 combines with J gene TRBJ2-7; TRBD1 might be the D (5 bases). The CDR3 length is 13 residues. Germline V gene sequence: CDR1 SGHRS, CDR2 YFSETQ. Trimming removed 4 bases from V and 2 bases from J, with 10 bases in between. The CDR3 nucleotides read TGCGCCAGCAGCAGCGACAGACCCTACGAGCAGTACTTC. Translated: CASSSDRPYEQYF.